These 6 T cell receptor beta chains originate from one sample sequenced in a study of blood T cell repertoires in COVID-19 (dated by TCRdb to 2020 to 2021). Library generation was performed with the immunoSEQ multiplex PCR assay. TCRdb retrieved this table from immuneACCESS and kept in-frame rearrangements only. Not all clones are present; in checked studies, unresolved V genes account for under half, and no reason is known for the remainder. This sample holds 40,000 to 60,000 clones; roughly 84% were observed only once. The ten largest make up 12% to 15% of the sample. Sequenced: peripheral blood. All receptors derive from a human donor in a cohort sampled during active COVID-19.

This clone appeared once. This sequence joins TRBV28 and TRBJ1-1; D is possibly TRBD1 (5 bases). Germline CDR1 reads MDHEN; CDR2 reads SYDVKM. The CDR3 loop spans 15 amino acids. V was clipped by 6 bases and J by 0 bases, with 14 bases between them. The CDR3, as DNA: TGTGCCAGCAGCCCCGCATGGGGCATGAACACTGAAGCTTTCTTT. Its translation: CASSPAWGMNTEAFF.

CDR3 sequence reads: CASSSQAGPTTGELFF. In nucleotides, the CDR3 is TGCGCCAGCAGCTCCCAAGCGGGGCCCACCACCGGGGAGCTGTTTTTT. V and J are TRBV5-1 and TRBJ2-2; TRBD2 matches at 7 bases. CDR1 is SGHRS and CDR2 is YFSETQ in the germline V gene. Unmatched junction bases numbered 9, after V lost 3 bases and J lost 4 bases. This CDR3 region has 16 residues.

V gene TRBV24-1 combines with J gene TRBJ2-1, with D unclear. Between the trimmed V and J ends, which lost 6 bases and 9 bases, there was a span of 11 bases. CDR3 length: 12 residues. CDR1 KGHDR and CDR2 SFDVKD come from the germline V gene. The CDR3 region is CATSRGGIEQFF. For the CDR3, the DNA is TGTGCCACCAGTCGAGGTGGTATTGAGCAGTTCTTC.

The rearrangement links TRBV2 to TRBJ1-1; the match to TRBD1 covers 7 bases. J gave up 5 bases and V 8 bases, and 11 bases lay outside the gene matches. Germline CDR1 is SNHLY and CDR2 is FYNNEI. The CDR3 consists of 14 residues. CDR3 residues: CASGTTGALTEAFF. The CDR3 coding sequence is TGTGCCAGCGGTACAACAGGGGCTTTAACTGAAGCTTTCTTT.

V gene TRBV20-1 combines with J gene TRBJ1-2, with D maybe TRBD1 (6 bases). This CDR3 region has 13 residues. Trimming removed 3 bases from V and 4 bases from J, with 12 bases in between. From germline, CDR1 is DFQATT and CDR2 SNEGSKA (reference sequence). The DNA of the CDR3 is TGCAGTGCTAGTAAACAGGGAACCTATGGCTACACCTTC. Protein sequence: CSASKQGTYGYTF.

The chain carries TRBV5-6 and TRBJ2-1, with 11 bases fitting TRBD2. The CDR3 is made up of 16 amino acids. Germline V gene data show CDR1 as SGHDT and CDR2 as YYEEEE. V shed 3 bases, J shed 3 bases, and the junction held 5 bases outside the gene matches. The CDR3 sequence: CASSSLAGAFYNEQFF. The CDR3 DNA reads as TGTGCCAGCAGCTCACTAGCGGGGGCCTTCTACAATGAGCAGTTCTTC.